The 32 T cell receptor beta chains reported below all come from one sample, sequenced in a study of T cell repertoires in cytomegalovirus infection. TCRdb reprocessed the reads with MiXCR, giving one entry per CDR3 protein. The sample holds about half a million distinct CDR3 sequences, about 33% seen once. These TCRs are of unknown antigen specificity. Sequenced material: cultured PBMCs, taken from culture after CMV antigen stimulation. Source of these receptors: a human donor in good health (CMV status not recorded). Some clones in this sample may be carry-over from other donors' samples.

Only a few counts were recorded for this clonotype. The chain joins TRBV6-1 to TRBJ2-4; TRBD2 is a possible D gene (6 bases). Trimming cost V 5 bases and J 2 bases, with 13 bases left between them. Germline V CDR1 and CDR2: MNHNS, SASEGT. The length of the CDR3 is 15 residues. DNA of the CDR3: TGTGCCAGCAGTCCCCTGGGGGGTTCCAAAAACATTCAGTACTTC. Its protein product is CASSPLGGSKNIQYF.

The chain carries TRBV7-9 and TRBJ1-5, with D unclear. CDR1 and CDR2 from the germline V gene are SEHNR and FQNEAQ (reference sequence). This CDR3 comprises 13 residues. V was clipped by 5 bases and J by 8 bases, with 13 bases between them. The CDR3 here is CASSPTRAEPQHF. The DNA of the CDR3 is TGTGCCAGCAGCCCGACTAGGGCAGAGCCCCAGCATTTT.

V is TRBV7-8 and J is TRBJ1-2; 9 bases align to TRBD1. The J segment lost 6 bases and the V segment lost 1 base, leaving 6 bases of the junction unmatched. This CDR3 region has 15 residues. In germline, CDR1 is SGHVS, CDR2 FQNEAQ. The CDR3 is CASSLGGQGQDGYTF. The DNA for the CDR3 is TGTGCCAGCAGCTTAGGGGGACAGGGTCAGGATGGCTACACCTTC.

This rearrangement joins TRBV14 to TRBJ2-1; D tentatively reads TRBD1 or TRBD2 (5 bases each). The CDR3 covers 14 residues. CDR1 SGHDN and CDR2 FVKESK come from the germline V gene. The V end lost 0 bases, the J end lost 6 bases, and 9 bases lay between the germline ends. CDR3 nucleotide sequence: TGTGCCAGCAGCCAAGAATTGGGGGTCAATGAGCAGTTCTTC. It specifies CASSQELGVNEQFF. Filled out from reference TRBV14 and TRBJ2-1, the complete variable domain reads EAGVTQFPSHSVIEKGQTVTLRCDPISGHDNLYWYRRVMGKEIKFLLHFVKESKQDESGMPNNRFLAERTGGTYSTLKVQPAELEDSGVYFCASSQELGVNEQFFGPGTRLTVL.

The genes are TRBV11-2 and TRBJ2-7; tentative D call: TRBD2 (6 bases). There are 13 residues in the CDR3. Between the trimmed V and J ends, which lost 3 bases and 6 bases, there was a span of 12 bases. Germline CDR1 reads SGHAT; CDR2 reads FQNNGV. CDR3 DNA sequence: TGTGCCAGCAGCTTGGGGAGGATGACCGAGCAGTACGTC. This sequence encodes CASSLGRMTEQYV.

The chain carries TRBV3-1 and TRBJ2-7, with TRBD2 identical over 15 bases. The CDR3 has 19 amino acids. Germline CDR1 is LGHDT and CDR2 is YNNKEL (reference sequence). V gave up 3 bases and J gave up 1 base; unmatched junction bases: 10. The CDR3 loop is CASSHWGLAGGHPSYEQYF. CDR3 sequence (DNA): TGTGCCAGCAGCCACTGGGGACTAGCGGGAGGCCACCCTTCCTACGAGCAGTACTTC.

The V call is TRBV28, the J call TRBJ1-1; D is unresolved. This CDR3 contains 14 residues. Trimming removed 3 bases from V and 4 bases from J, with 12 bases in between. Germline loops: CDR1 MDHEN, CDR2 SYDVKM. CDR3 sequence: CASSLNGVGTEAFF. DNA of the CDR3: TGTGCCAGCAGTTTGAATGGGGTGGGCACTGAAGCTTTCTTT.

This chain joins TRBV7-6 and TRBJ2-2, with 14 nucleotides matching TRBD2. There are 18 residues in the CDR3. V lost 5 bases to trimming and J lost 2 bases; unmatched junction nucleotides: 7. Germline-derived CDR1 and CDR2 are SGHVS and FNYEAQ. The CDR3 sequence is CASSKGLAGELNTGELFF. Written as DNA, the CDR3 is TGTGCCAGCAGCAAGGGACTAGCGGGAGAGTTAAACACCGGGGAGCTGTTTTTT.

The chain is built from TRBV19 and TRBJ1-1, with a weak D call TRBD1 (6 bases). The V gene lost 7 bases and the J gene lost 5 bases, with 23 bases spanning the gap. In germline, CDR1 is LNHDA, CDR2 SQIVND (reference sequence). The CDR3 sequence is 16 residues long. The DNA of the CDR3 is TGTGCCAGTATTCAGGCCCTACTGGGGGCTCGTACTGAAGCTTTCTTT. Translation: CASIQALLGARTEAFF.

The CDR3 DNA is TGTGCCAGCAGTTACTCGGGATCGAATGAGCAGTTCTTC. As protein: CASSYSGSNEQFF. The chain is built from TRBV6-5 and TRBJ2-1; D is uncertain. The V end lost 0 bases, the J end lost 7 bases, and 7 bases lay between the germline ends. Looked up from germline, CDR1 is MNHEY and CDR2 is SVGAGI. The CDR3 covers 13 residues.

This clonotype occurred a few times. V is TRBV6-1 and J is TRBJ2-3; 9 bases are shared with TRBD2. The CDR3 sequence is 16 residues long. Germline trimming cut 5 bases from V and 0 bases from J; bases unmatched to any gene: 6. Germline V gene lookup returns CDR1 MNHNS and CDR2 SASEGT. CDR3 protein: CASSLTSGTSTDTQYF. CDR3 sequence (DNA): TGTGCCAGCAGTCTGACTAGCGGCACTAGCACAGATACGCAGTATTTT.

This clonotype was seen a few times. For the CDR3, the DNA is TGTGCCAGCAGTTTATACAGGCTGGGAGAAGCTTTCTTT. Amino acids: CASSLYRLGEAFF. V and J are TRBV28 and TRBJ1-1; TRBD1 is a possible D gene (5 bases). V gave up 1 base and J gave up 8 bases, with 11 bases separating them. CDR3 size: 13 residues. The germline V gene has CDR1 MDHEN and CDR2 SYDVKM.

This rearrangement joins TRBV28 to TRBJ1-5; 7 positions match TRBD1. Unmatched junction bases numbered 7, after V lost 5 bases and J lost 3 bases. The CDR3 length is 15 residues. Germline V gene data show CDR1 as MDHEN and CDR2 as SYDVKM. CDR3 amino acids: CASSLPGTDNQPQHF. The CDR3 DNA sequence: TGTGCCAGCAGTCTACCCGGGACAGACAATCAGCCCCAGCATTTT. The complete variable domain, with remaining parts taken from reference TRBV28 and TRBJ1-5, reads DVKVTQSSRYLVKRTGEKVFLECVQDMDHENMFWYRQDPGLGLRLIYFSYDVKMKEKGDIPEGYSVSREKKERFSLILESASTNQTSMYLCASSLPGTDNQPQHFGDGTRLSIL.

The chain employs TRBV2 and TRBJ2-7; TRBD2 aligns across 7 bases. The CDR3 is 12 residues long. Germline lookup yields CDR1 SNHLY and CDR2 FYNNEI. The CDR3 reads CVVRTSTYEQYV. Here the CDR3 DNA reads TGTGTCGTTAGGACTAGTACTTACGAGCAGTACGTC.

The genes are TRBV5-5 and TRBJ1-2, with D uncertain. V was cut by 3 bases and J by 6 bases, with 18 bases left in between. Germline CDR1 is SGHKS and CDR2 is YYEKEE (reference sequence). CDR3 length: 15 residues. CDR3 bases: TGTGCCAGCAGCTCCACCGGGTCACTTCAAAATGGCTACACCTTC. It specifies CASSSTGSLQNGYTF.

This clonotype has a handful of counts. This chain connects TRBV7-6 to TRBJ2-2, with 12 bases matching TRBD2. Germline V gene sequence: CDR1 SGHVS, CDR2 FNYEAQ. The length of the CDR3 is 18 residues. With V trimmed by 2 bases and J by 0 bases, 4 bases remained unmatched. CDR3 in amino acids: CASSLQRLAGANTGELFF. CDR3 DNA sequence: TGTGCCAGCAGCTTACAGAGACTAGCGGGAGCGAACACCGGGGAGCTGTTTTTT.

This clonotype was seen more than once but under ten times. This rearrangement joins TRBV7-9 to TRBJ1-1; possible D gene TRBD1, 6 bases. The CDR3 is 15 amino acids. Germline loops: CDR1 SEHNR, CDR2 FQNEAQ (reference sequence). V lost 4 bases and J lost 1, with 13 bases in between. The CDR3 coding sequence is TGTGCCAGCAGCTCGTTAACAGGGAGGAACACTGAAGCTTTCTTT. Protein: CASSSLTGRNTEAFF.

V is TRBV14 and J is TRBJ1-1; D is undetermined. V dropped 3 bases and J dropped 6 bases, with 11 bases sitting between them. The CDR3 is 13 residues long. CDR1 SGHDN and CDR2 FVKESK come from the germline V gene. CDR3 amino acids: CASSQIYSAEAFF. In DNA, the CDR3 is TGTGCCAGCAGCCAGATTTACAGTGCTGAAGCTTTCTTT.

CDR3 bases: TGTGCCATCAGTGAGTCGCCCAGGGGGTTATTTTCAGATACGCAGTATTTT. The encoded protein is CAISESPRGLFSDTQYF. The J gene is TRBJ2-3, the V gene TRBV10-3; the match to TRBD1 covers 7 bases. V gave up 0 bases and J gave up 4 bases; unmatched junction bases: 10. Germline CDR1 and CDR2: ENHRY and SYGVKD. The CDR3 has 17 amino acids.

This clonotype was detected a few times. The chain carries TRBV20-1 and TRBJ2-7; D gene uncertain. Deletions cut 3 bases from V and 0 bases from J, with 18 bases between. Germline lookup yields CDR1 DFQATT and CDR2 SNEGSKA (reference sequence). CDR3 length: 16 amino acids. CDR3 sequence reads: CSARAFKAGISYEQYF. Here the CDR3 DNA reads TGCAGTGCTAGGGCCTTCAAGGCTGGCATCTCCTACGAGCAGTACTTC.

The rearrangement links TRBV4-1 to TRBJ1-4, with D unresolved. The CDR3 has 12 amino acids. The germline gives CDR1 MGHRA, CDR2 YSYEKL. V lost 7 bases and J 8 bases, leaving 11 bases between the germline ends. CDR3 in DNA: TGCGCCAGCAAGGGAGTAGGCGAAAAACTGTTTTTT. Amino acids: CASKGVGEKLFF.

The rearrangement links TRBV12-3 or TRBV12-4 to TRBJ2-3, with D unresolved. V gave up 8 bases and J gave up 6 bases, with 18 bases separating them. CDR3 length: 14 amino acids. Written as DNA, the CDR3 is TGTGCCAGCCGAACCCCTACCCTGGGGGATACGCAGTATTTT. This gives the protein CASRTPTLGDTQYF.

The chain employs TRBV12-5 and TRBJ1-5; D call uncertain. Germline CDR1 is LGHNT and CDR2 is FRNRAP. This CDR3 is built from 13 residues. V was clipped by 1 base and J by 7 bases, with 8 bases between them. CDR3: CASGLGPGQPQHF. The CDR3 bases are TGTGCTAGTGGTTTGGGCCCTGGACAGCCCCAGCATTTT.

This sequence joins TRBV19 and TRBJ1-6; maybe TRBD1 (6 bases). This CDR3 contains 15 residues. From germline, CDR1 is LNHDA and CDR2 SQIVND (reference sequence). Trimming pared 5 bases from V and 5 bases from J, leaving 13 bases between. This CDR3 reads CASSVGHIDNSPLHF. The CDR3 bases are TGTGCCAGTAGTGTGGGACATATCGATAATTCACCCCTCCACTTT.

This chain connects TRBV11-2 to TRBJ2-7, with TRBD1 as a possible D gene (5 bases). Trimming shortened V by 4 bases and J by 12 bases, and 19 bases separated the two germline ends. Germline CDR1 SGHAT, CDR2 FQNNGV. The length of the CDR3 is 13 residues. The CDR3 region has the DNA TGTGCCAGCAGCTCCAGTCGGACGACAGTCACGTACGTC. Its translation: CASSSSRTTVTYV.

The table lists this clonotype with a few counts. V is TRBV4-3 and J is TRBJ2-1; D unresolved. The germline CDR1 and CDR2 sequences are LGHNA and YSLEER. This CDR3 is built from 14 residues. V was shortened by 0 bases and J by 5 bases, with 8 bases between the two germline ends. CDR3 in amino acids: CASSQDNPNNEQFF. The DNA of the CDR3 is TGCGCCAGCAGCCAAGATAATCCCAACAATGAGCAGTTCTTC.

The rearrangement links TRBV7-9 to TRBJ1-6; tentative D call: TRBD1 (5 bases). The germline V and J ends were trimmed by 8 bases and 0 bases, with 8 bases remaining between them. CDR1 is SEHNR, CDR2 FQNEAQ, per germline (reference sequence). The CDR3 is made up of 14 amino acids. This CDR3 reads CASGTSSYNSPLHF. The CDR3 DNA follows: TGTGCCAGCGGGACGAGCTCCTATAATTCACCCCTCCACTTT.

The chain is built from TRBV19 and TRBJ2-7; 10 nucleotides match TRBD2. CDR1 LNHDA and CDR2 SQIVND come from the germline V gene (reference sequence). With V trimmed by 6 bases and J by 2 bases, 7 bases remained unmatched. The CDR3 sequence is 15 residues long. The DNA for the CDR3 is TGTGCCAGTAGCCAATCTAGCGGGAGCCCCTACGAGCAGTACTTC. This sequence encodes CASSQSSGSPYEQYF.

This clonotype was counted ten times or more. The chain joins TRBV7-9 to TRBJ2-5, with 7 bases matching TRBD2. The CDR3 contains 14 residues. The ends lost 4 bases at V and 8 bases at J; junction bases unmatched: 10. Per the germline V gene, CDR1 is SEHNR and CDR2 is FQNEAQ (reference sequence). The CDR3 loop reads CASSYTSVESTQYF. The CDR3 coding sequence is TGTGCCAGCAGCTACACTAGCGTTGAGAGTACCCAGTACTTC.

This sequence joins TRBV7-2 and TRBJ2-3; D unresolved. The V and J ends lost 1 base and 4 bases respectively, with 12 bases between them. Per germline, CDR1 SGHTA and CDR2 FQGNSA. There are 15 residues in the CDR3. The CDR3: CASSLDLVSADTQYF. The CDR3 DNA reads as TGTGCCAGCAGCTTAGACCTAGTTAGTGCAGATACGCAGTATTTT.

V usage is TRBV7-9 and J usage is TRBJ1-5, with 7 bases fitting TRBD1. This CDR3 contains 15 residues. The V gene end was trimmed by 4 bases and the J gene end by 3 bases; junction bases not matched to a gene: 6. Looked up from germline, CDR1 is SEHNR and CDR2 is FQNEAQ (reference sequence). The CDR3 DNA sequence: TGTGCCAGCAGCTCTACGACAGGGCCCAATCAGCCCCAGCATTTT. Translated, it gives CASSSTTGPNQPQHF.

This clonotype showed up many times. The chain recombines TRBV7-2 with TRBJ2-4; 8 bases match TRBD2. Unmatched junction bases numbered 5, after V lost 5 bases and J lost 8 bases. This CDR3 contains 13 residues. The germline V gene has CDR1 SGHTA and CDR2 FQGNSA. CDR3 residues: CASSPAGDDIQYF. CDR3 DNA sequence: TGTGCCAGCAGCCCAGCGGGGGATGACATTCAGTACTTC.